The clone carrying this TCR beta chain was detected a few times. There are 14 residues in the CDR3. The V gene's germline CDR1 is SGDLS and CDR2 YYNGEE. Trimming cost V 0 bases and J 7 bases, with 10 bases left between them. TCRdb re-called the 5' RACE reads with MiXCR, one entry per CDR3 protein. The sample holds under 400,000 distinct CDR3 sequences, 9.5% to 15% seen once. The data were obtained in a study of T cells after yellow fever vaccination. The receptor was derived from a young man who received the YFV17D yellow fever vaccine. This specimen consisted of CD4+ T cells sorted from PBMCs, obtained 15 days after the yellow fever booster vaccination. The J gene is TRBJ2-2, the V gene TRBV9, with TRBD1 as a possible D gene (6 bases). The CDR3 DNA sequence: TGTGCCAGCAGCGTAGAGGGGGTTGGCGGGGAGCTGTTTTTT. Encoded protein: CASSVEGVGGELFF.